Reported below is one T cell receptor beta chain. Its matching antigen is unknown. V trimming: 5 bases; J trimming: 6 bases; junction bases outside the gene matches: 11. This CDR3 has 15 residues. Germline V CDR1 and CDR2: LGHNT, FRNRAP. In TCRdb, the 5' RACE reads were re-called with MiXCR into one record per CDR3 protein. This sample yields about 920,000 distinct CDR3 sequences, of which approximately 13% are seen a single time; around 1.5% belongs to the top ten. Healthy Caucasians provided all donations. This entry is derived from a study of identical twins. Study conclusions and caveats: Models underestimated TCR alpha sharing (out-of-frame) in monozygotic twins.

This same sample was also taken into another study, of yellow fever vaccine responses in identical twins.

The chain couples TRBV12-5 to TRBJ1-2, with TRBD1 matching over 8 bases. The sample comprised PBMCs. The receptor was derived from a woman younger than 35 in good health. Written as DNA, the CDR3 is TGTGCTAGTGGTGGGCGGCTGACAGGGGCGGATGGCTACACCTTC. Translation: CASGGRLTGADGYTF.